The rows below give T cell receptor beta chains drawn from one sample of a study of cytomegalovirus exposure and HLA in healthy donors. The method was immunoSEQ multiplex PCR; TCRdb's version includes in-frame clones alone and lacks a portion of them. This table has 140,000 to 150,000 clones, 65% to 80% appearing once. The sample taken for sequencing was PBMCs. These TCRs come from a male donor in good health and CMV-seronegative. The CDR3 runs from the conserved cysteine through the conserved F or W. A D gene is named only where the DNA matches it firmly. Where a row states a size, it is once, few, many or the class of an expanded clone; other rows omit it.

.	.	TRBV7-9	TRBJ1-1	TGTGCCAGCAGCTTAGGCAGGGGGAACACTGAAGCTTTCTTT	CASSLGRGNTEAFF
TRBD1	.	TRBV7-6	TRBJ2-1	TGTGCCAGCAGCTCCTGGGACAGGCCCAACAATGAGCAGTTCTTC	CASSSWDRPNNEQFF
TRBD2	.	TRBV5-1	TRBJ2-7	TGCGCCAGCAAGATTGGGACTAGCGAGGCCTACGAGCAGTACTTC	CASKIGTSEAYEQYF
TRBD1	.	TRBV18	TRBJ2-5	TGTGCCGGCTCACCCCTAGGACAGGGGGCAGGAGAGACCCAGTACTTC	CAGSPLGQGAGETQYF
.	.	TRBV6-1	TRBJ2-1	TGTGCCAGCAGTGAAGGCCCAGGGAATGACAATGAGCAGTTCTTC	CASSEGPGNDNEQFF
TRBD1	.	TRBV9	TRBJ2-4	TGTGCCAGCAGCGTCAGGGACAGGGCAACCAAAAACAGTCAGTACTTC	CASSVRDRATKNSQYF
TRBD2	.	TRBV11-2	TRBJ2-7	TGTGCCAGCAGAAAGACCGGGAGGCCCTACGAGCAGTACTTC	CASRKTGRPYEQYF
.	once	TRBV7-3	TRBJ2-7	TGTGCCAGCAGCTTACAGGGTGCCGAGCAGTACTTC	CASSLQGAEQYF
.	few	TRBV4-1	TRBJ2-7	TGCGCCAGCAGCCAAGATGGGGCAGACTACGAGCAGTACTTC	CASSQDGADYEQYF
.	.	TRBV10-3	TRBJ2-7	TGTGCCATCAGAGCCGAGGTGCGAGAGCAGTACTTC	CAIRAEVREQYF
TRBD2	.	TRBV6-5	TRBJ2-5	TGTGCCAGCAGCCCGGGACTAGCGGTCCAAGAGACCCAGTACTTC	CASSPGLAVQETQYF
.	.	TRBV29-1	TRBJ1-3	TGCAGCGCCCGGTTAGGGGGCTCTGGAAACACCATATATTTT	CSARLGGSGNTIYF
.	.	TRBV4-3	TRBJ2-4	TGCGCCAGCAGCCAAGACCCTCCTTTTTCAGCCAAAAACAGTCAGTACTTC	CASSQDPPFSAKNSQYF
.	.	TRBV28	TRBJ2-5	TGTGCCAGCAGTTTACTGGAGACCCAGTACTTC	CASSLLETQYF
TRBD2	.	TRBV7-2	TRBJ2-7	TGTGCCAGCAGCTTACTCGGGAGGGGGAACTCCTACGAGCAGTACTTC	CASSLLGRGNSYEQYF
.	once	TRBV7-2	TRBJ1-2	TGTGCCAGCAGCTTAGCGGGGGGGCTGCGGTATGGCTACACCTTC	CASSLAGGLRYGYTF
.	.	TRBV15	TRBJ1-6	TGTGCCACCAGCAGAGATGGGTTCGGAGAGAATAATTCACCCCTCCACTTT	CATSRDGFGENNSPLHF
TRBD2	.	TRBV18	TRBJ2-4	TGTGCCAGCTCCATGCTAGCGGGAGAAGAAAACATTCAGTACTTC	CASSMLAGEENIQYF
.	.	TRBV30	TRBJ2-1	TGTGCCTGGAGCCAAAACAATGAGCAGTTCTTC	CAWSQNNEQFF
.	.	TRBV6-5	TRBJ1-1	TGTGCCAGCAGACCCACAGTGAGAGTCACTGAAGCTTTCTTT	CASRPTVRVTEAFF
.	.	TRBV18	TRBJ2-5	TGTGCCAGCTCACCCCTAAGCGGACCGATTCAAGAGACCCAGTACTTC	CASSPLSGPIQETQYF
TRBD2	.	TRBV12-5	TRBJ2-3	TGTGCTAGTGCCCTGTGGGGGGGGAGCGTAGATACGCAGTATTTT	CASALWGGSVDTQYF
TRBD2	.	TRBV7-3	TRBJ2-5	TGTGCCAGCAGCTACTCCGGGACTAGCGGGAGGAAAGAGACCCAGTACTTC	CASSYSGTSGRKETQYF
TRBD1	.	TRBV11-2	TRBJ2-7	TGTGCCAGCAGCTTTAGGACAGGGGGGGTATACGAGCAGTACTTC	CASSFRTGGVYEQYF
TRBD1	.	TRBV7-9	TRBJ2-7	TGTGCCAGCAGCACCCCTTTCGGACAGGGAGCCCCCGACGAGCAGTACTTC	CASSTPFGQGAPDEQYF